This TCR beta chain was profiled in a study of blood T cell repertoires in COVID-19. At the level of the study: COVID-19 samples collected from the United States, Italy and Spain covered acute and convalescent phases. Sample material is recorded as cDNA or gDNA derived from T cells, B-cell-depleted T cells, or PBMCs.

Per the study methods: For nucleated cells, counts were estimated from reference gene primer amplification. Assay used: immunoSEQ multiplex PCR; TCRdb lists only in-frame clones, some missing. V and J calls plus clone size are reproduced from that table; the DNA served to infer D and trimming. This sample has 120,000 to 150,000 clones, with over 80% found just once. Germline V CDR1 and CDR2: SEHNR, FQNEAQ (reference sequence). V dropped 5 bases and J dropped 1 base, with 14 bases sitting between them. This CDR3 has 15 amino acids. The receptor comes from a man aged 55 to 69 with active or convalescent COVID-19. Sequencing used peripheral blood. The chain joins TRBV7-9 to TRBJ1-1, with D maybe TRBD1 (6 bases). Here the CDR3 reads CASSLSSGANTEAFF. DNA for the CDR3: TGTGCCAGCAGCCTTAGTTCAGGGGCGAACACTGAAGCTTTCTTT.